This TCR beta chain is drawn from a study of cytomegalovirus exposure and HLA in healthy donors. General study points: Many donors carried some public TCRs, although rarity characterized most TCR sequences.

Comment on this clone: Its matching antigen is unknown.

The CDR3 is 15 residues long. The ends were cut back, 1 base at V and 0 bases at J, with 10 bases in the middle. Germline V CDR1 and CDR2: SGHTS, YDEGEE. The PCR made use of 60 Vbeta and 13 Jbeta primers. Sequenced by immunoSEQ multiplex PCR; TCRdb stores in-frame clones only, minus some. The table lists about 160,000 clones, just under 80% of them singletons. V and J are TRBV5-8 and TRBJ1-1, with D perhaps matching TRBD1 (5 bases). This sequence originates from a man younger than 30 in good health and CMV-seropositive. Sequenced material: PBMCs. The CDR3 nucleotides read TGTGCCAGCAGCTTGAGGGGTCGGTTGAACACTGAAGCTTTCTTT. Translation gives CASSLRGRLNTEAFF.